This T cell receptor beta chain was captured in a study of blood T cell repertoires in COVID-19. Whole-study context: Acute and convalescent COVID-19 specimens originated in the United States, Italy and Spain. PBMCs, B-cell-depleted T cells, or T cells provided the cDNA or gDNA that made up the material.

Participants, about 18 to 100 years old, spanned around 25 US areas. Participants' own reports of clinical history determined their cohort assignment. Clones were sequenced by immunoSEQ multiplex PCR, and TCRdb holds only the in-frame ones, with some missing. This table holds about 480,000 clones, 88% found once. The sample taken for sequencing was PBMCs or T cells enriched from blood (not recorded which). The source of this sequence is a woman aged 35 to 49 who had recovered from COVID-19.

The CDR3 DNA sequence: TGTGCCAGCAGCTTACTAGCGGGCTTTACCTGGGGAGAGACCCAGTACTTC. It specifies CASSLLAGFTWGETQYF. The V gene is TRBV13, the J gene TRBJ2-5, with 8 nucleotides matching TRBD2. The J segment lost 4 bases and the V segment lost 2 bases, leaving 12 bases of the junction unmatched. In germline, CDR1 is PRHDT, CDR2 FYEKMQ (reference sequence). This CDR3 contains 17 residues.